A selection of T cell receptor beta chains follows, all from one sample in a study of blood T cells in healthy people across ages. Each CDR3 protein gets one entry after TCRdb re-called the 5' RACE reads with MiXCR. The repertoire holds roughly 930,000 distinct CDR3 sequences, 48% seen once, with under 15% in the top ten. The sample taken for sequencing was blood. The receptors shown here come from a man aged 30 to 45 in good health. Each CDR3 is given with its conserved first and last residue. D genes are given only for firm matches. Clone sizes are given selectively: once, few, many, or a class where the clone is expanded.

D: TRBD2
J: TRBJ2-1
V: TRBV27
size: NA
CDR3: CASSPRTSGGRIIEQFF
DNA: TGTGCCAGCAGTCCGCGGACTAGCGGGGGCAGAATTATAGAGCAGTTCTTC

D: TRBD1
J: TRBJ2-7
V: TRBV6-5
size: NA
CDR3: CASSFGTGKDEQYF
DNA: TGTGCCAGCAGTTTCGGGACAGGAAAGGACGAGCAGTACTTC

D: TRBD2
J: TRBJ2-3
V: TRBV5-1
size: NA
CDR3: CASRREAGGITDTQYF
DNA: TGCGCCAGCAGGCGAGAAGCGGGGGGGATAACAGATACGCAGTATTTT

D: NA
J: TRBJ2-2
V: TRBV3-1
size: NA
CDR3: CASSQDQVSGELFF
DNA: TGTGCCAGCAGCCAAGATCAGGTATCCGGGGAGCTGTTTTTT

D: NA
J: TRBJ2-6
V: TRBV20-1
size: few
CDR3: CSAGAGANVLTF
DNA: TGCAGTGCCGGGGCTGGGGCCAACGTCCTGACTTTC

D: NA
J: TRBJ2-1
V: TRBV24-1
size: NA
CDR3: CATSDPDTIFANEQFF
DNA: TGTGCCACCAGTGACCCCGACACGATATTCGCCAATGAGCAGTTCTTC

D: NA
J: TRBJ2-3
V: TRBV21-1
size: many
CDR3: CASSNVGDTQYF
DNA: TGTGCCAGCAGCAACGTGGGAGATACGCAGTATTTT

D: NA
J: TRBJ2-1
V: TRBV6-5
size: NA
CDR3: CASSYTGEQFF
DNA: TGTGCCAGCAGTTACACAGGCGAGCAGTTCTTC

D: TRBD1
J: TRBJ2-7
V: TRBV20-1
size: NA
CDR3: CSARDPDRGYEQYF
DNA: TGCAGTGCTAGAGATCCGGACAGGGGCTACGAGCAGTACTTC

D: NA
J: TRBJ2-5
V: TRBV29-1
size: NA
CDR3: CSVRVQETQYF
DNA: TGCAGCGTTCGGGTCCAAGAGACCCAGTACTTC

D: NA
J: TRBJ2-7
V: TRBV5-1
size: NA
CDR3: CASGFRDDLSYEQYF
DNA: TGCGCCAGCGGCTTCAGGGACGACCTCTCCTACGAGCAGTACTTC

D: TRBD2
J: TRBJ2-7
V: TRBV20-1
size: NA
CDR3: CSARDLREIEQYF
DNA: TGCAGTGCTAGAGATCTGCGGGAGATCGAGCAGTACTTC

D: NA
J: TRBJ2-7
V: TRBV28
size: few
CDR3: CASSFRQGGSYEQYF
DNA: TGTGCCAGCAGTTTCAGGCAGGGTGGCTCCTACGAGCAGTACTTC

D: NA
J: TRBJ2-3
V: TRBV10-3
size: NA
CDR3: CAISESRGAKDTQYF
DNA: TGTGCCATCAGTGAGTCAAGGGGGGCCAAAGATACGCAGTATTTT

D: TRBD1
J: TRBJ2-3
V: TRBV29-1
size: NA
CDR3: CSVELGQSTDTQYF
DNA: TGCAGCGTTGAATTGGGACAGAGCACAGATACGCAGTATTTT

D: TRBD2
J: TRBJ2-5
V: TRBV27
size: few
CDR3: CASSLFSGGTSSQETQYF
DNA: TGTGCCAGCAGTTTATTTAGCGGGGGGACATCCAGCCAAGAGACCCAGTACTTC

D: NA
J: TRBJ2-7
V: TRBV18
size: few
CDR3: CASSPLQENEQYF
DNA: TGTGCCAGCTCACCACTACAGGAAAACGAGCAGTACTTC

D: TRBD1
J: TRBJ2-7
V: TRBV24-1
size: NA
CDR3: CATTRPGTGFEQYF
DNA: TGTGCCACCACACGCCCCGGGACAGGGTTCGAGCAGTACTTC

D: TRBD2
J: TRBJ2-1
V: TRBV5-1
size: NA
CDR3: CASSLVSSGGSSSYNEQFF
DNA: TGCGCCAGCAGCTTGGTTTCTAGCGGGGGGTCCAGCTCCTACAATGAGCAGTTCTTC

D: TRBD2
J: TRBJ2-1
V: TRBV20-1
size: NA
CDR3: CSARNRLAGGRYNEQFF
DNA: TGCAGTGCCCGAAACCGTTTAGCGGGGGGGCGGTACAATGAGCAGTTCTTC

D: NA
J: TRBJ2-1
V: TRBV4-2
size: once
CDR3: CASSQTGGLHHEQFF
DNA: TGTGCCAGCAGCCAAACGGGGGGCCTTCACCATGAGCAGTTCTTC

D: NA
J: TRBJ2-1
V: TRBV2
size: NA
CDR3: CASRVAAQEQFF
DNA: TGTGCCAGCAGAGTAGCGGCTCAAGAGCAGTTCTTC

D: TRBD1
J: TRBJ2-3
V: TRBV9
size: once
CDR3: CASSARPPGQGTDTQYF
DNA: TGTGCCAGCAGCGCCCGACCCCCGGGACAGGGCACAGATACGCAGTATTTT

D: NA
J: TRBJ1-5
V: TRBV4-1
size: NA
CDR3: CASSASAELSNQPQHF
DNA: TGCGCCAGCAGCGCCTCTGCGGAGCTTAGCAATCAGCCCCAGCATTTT

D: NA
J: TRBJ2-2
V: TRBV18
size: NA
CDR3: CASSPPARGDTGELFF
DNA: TGTGCCAGCTCACCACCGGCCCGGGGCGACACCGGGGAGCTGTTTTTT

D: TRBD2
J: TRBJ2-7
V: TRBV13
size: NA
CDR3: CASSSPLSGGLDEQYF
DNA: TGTGCCAGCAGCTCCCCCCTTAGCGGGGGGTTAGACGAGCAGTACTTC

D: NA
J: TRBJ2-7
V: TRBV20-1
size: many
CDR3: CSAEKYEQYF
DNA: TGCAGTGCTGAAAAATACGAGCAGTACTTC

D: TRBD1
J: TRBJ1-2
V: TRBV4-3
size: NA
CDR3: CASSQDRQGDGYTF
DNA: TGCGCCAGCAGCCAAGATCGGCAGGGGGATGGCTACACCTTC

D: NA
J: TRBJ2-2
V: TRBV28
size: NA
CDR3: CASRRGPSTGELFF
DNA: TGTGCCAGCAGGCGGGGGCCGTCTACCGGGGAGCTGTTTTTT

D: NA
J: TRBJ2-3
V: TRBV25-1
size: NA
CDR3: CASSFQLGETDTQYF
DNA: TGTGCCAGCAGTTTCCAACTAGGGGAGACAGATACGCAGTATTTT

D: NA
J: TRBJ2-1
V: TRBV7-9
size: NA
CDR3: CSSIRQYNEQFF
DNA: TGTTCCAGCATTAGACAGTACAATGAGCAGTTCTTC

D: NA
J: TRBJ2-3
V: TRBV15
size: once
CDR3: CATSTGVTGFSTDTQYF
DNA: TGTGCCACCAGCACGGGAGTTACAGGTTTTAGCACAGATACGCAGTATTTT

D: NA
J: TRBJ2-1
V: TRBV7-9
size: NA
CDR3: CASRAGPYNEQFF
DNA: TGTGCCAGCAGGGCAGGGCCCTACAATGAGCAGTTCTTC

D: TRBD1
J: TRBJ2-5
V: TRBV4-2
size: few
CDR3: CASSSYEGAQETQYF
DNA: TGTGCCAGCAGCTCCTACGAGGGGGCCCAAGAGACCCAGTACTTC

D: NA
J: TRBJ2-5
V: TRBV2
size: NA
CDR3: CASRRDVAEQYF
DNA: TGTGCCAGCAGACGGGACGTCGCGGAGCAGTACTTC

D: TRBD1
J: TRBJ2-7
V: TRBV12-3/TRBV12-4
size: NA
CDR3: CASSGTDEQYF
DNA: TGTGCCAGCAGCGGGACAGACGAGCAGTACTTC

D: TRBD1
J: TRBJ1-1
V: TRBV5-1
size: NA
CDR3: CASNYRGGTEAFF
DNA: TGCGCCAGCAACTACAGGGGAGGGACTGAAGCTTTCTTT